This T cell receptor beta chain was captured in a study of T-cell reconstitution after alpha-beta-depleted transplantation in children. The CDR3 runs 16 residues. Germline assignment: CDR1 SGHRS and CDR2 YFSETQ. V shed 2 bases and J 3 bases; nucleotides not matched to a gene: 5. There are many counts of this clonotype. Unique molecular identifiers were incorporated when the TCRbeta library was constructed. From the PCR reads, TCRdb called clonotypes with MiXCR, one entry per CDR3 protein. The sample lists around 200,000 distinct CDR3 sequences; approximately 11% were seen once. This sample comprised PBMCs, obtained before TCRalphabeta/CD19-depleted stem cell transplant. This chain uses TRBV5-1 with TRBJ2-2, with 9 bases fitting TRBD2. This clonotype was obtained from a child less than two years old with acute myeloid leukemia, due to receive a stem cell transplant. The CDR3 coding sequence is TGCGCCAGCAGCTTTAGCGGGAGAGCCGACACCGGGGAGCTGTTTTTT. It specifies CASSFSGRADTGELFF.